One and the same sample provided the 19 T cell receptor beta chains below, sequenced in a study of shared T cell receptors in the human thymus. This table comes from immunoSEQ multiplex PCR, and its TCRdb copy is limited to in-frame clones, with some not included. The table lists about 660,000 clones, around 89% of them singletons. Another study also made use of these data, one on human thymus T cells.

The sequencing input was thymocytes. These receptors were collected from a boy younger than two with a congenital heart defect.

This rearrangement joins TRBV11-2 to TRBJ2-7, with a weak D call TRBD2 (6 bases). V gave up 11 bases and J gave up 3 bases, with 20 bases separating them. Germline V gene lookup returns CDR1 SGHAT and CDR2 FQNNGV. This CDR3 comprises 14 residues. Here the CDR3 DNA reads TGTGCCTCTCGGGCCGGGGACTTAAACTACGAGCAGTACTTC. It encodes CASRAGDLNYEQYF. Combining the CDR3 with reference TRBV11-2 and TRBJ2-7 gives the whole variable domain EAGVAQSPRYKIIEKRQSVAFWCNPISGHATLYWYQQILGQGPKLLIQFQNNGVVDDSQLPKDRFSAERLKGVDSTLKIQPAKLEDSAVYLCASRAGDLNYEQYFGPGTRLTVT.

The CDR3 DNA follows: TGTGCCAGCAGCTCCCGGGACAGGGACCGATGTGGCACTGAAGCTTTCTTT. This encodes CASSSRDRDRCGTEAFF. The chain joins TRBV7-2 to TRBJ1-1; 9 nucleotides agree with TRBD1. Germline V gene sequence: CDR1 SGHTA, CDR2 FQGNSA. The J segment lost 4 bases and the V segment lost 4 bases, leaving 13 bases of the junction unmatched. The CDR3 is made up of 17 amino acids.

The chain is built from TRBV9 and TRBJ1-3; D may be TRBD1 (6 bases). The CDR3 has 13 residues. Germline assignment: CDR1 SGDLS and CDR2 YYNGEE. V was clipped by 3 bases and J by 4 bases, with 8 bases between them. The CDR3 nucleotides read TGTGCCAGCAGCGGACAGGACGGAAACACCATATATTTT. Encoded protein: CASSGQDGNTIYF.

This chain links TRBV10-3 with TRBJ2-1; 12 positions match TRBD2. V lost 6 bases and J lost 7; bases outside the gene matches: 7. Per germline, CDR1 ENHRY and CDR2 SYGVKD. The CDR3 runs 15 residues. CDR3 amino acids: CAIRASGRAANEQFF. DNA for the CDR3: TGTGCCATCAGAGCTAGCGGGAGGGCCGCTAATGAGCAGTTCTTC.

The chain recombines TRBV6-5 with TRBJ1-6; D may be TRBD1 (6 bases). This CDR3 is 14 amino acids long. The germline CDR1 and CDR2 sequences are MNHEY and SVGAGI. Deletions cut 5 bases from V and 9 bases from J, with 14 bases between. CDR3 region: CASSGGAPTSPLHF. CDR3 in DNA: TGTGCCAGCAGTGGGGGGGCTCCCACTTCACCCCTCCACTTT.

This sequence joins TRBV2 and TRBJ2-5, with 9 bases matching TRBD1. Trimming took 1 base from V and 5 from J; bases not matched to a gene: 14. Germline V gene data show CDR1 as SNHLY and CDR2 as FYNNEI. The CDR3 contains 18 residues. DNA for the CDR3: TGTGCCAGCAGTGAAGTCGGGTCGTGGGGACAGGGTCTTGAGACCCAGTACTTC. This sequence encodes CASSEVGSWGQGLETQYF.

The rearrangement joins TRBV12-5 to TRBJ1-5; 8 bases are shared with TRBD1. The CDR3 has 15 amino acids. The J segment lost 7 bases and the V segment lost 6 bases, leaving 11 bases of the junction unmatched. Germline CDR1 is LGHNT and CDR2 is FRNRAP. This chain's CDR3 is CASGPPGGGTQPQHF. CDR3 nucleotides: TGTGCTAGTGGCCCTCCAGGGGGCGGGACCCAGCCCCAGCATTTT.

V gene TRBV4-3 combines with J gene TRBJ1-2; D is unclear. The CDR3 loop spans 17 amino acids. Germline V gene data show CDR1 as LGHNA and CDR2 as YSLEER. V was trimmed by 0 bases and J by 2 bases, leaving 16 bases between them. Written as DNA, the CDR3 is TGCGCCAGCAGCCAAGATCGACCGGGAGGGAACAACTATGGCTACACCTTC. Its protein product is CASSQDRPGGNNYGYTF.

This clone was detected once. The gene calls are TRBV5-1 and TRBJ2-7; D not resolved. V was shortened by 0 bases and J by 5 bases, with 12 bases between the two germline ends. Germline V CDR1 and CDR2: SGHRS, YFSETQ. The CDR3 covers 14 residues. As DNA, the CDR3 is TGCGCCAGCAGCTTGGCCAATCAGTCCCACGAGCAGTACTTC. Its translation: CASSLANQSHEQYF.

In its sample, this clone was seen once. J is TRBJ1-5 and V is TRBV28; D remains ambiguous. The CDR3 sequence is 14 residues long. Germline V gene data show CDR1 as MDHEN and CDR2 as SYDVKM. V lost 7 bases, J lost 2 bases, and 12 bases lay in between. As DNA, the CDR3 is TGTGCCAGCAAAAATAGATTCGGCAATCAGCCCCAGCATTTT. Translation gives CASKNRFGNQPQHF.

V is TRBV9 and J is TRBJ2-7; TRBD2 agrees at 8 bases. Germline trimming cut 4 bases from V and 2 bases from J; bases unmatched to any gene: 5. This CDR3 contains 14 residues. Germline V CDR1 and CDR2: SGDLS, YYNGEE. The CDR3 loop is CASSRSGIPYEQYF. Here the CDR3 DNA reads TGTGCCAGCAGCCGTAGCGGGATACCCTACGAGCAGTACTTC.

The J gene is TRBJ1-4, the V gene TRBV19, with TRBD1 as a possible D gene (6 bases). The germline V and J ends were trimmed by 1 base and 14 bases, with 20 bases remaining between them. The CDR3 has 15 amino acids. Per germline, CDR1 LNHDA and CDR2 SQIVND (reference sequence). The CDR3 nucleotides are TGTGCCAGTAGTATAGGGACAGACGGTTTCAATCTTCTGTTTTTT. Amino acid sequence: CASSIGTDGFNLLFF. Drawing the rest from reference TRBV19 and TRBJ1-4, the complete variable domain is DGGITQSPKYLFRKEGQNVTLSCEQNLNHDAMYWYRQDPGQGLRLIYYSQIVNDFQKGDIAEGYSVSREKKESFPLTVTSAQKNPTAFYLCASSIGTDGFNLLFFGSGTQLSVL.

This clone was found once. The chain is built from TRBV14 and TRBJ2-7, with TRBD2 as a possible D gene (5 bases). V shed 0 bases and J shed 4 bases, with 19 bases lying between them. The CDR3 has 17 amino acids. Germline assignment: CDR1 SGHDN and CDR2 FVKESK. CDR3 in amino acids: CASSQDVGSGIIYEQYF. The DNA of the CDR3 is TGTGCCAGCAGCCAAGATGTAGGGAGCGGCATAATTTACGAGCAGTACTTC.

This chain joins TRBV29-1 and TRBJ2-5; 8 positions agree with TRBD1. With V trimmed by 6 bases and J by 2 bases, 5 bases remained unmatched. This CDR3 is 13 amino acids long. CDR1 SQVTM and CDR2 ANQGSEA come from the germline V gene. The CDR3 DNA reads TGCAGCGTAGCCCGACAGGGGCAAGAGACCCAGTACTTC. It encodes CSVARQGQETQYF.

V is TRBV7-2 and J is TRBJ1-2; no clear D gene. V was trimmed by 0 bases and J by 5 bases, leaving 10 bases between them. The CDR3 has 14 residues. Germline CDR1 reads SGHTA; CDR2 reads FQGNSA. The CDR3 reads CASSLARTGYGYTF. CDR3 nucleotides: TGTGCCAGCAGCTTAGCGCGTACGGGTTATGGCTACACCTTC. Variable domain in full (rest from reference TRBV7-2 and TRBJ1-2): GAGVSQSPSNKVTEKGKDVELRCDPISGHTALYWYRQSLGQGLEFLIYFQGNSAPDKSGLPSDRFSAERTGGSVSTLTIQRTQQEDSAVYLCASSLARTGYGYTFGSGTRLTVV.

The genes are TRBV19 and TRBJ1-3; maybe TRBD1 (5 bases). There are 16 residues in the CDR3. Germline values: CDR1 LNHDA, CDR2 SQIVND (reference sequence). V lost 6 bases to trimming and J lost 0 bases, with 15 bases between them. Here the CDR3 reads CASSRPTGPSGNTIYF. The DNA of the CDR3 is TGTGCCAGTAGCCGACCCACAGGTCCCTCTGGAAACACCATATATTTT.

J is TRBJ2-7 and V is TRBV2; 8 nucleotides match TRBD2. The length of the CDR3 is 17 residues. The ends lost 4 bases at V and 7 bases at J; junction bases unmatched: 18. Germline V CDR1 and CDR2: SNHLY, FYNNEI. The CDR3, as DNA: TGTGCCAGCAGTGTTCCAACGTCCCCGGGAGGGCCGGGGGAGCAGTACTTC. Protein sequence: CASSVPTSPGGPGEQYF.

The chain links TRBV20-1 to TRBJ2-5, with D perhaps matching TRBD1 (5 bases). There are 11 residues in the CDR3. CDR1 is DFQATT and CDR2 is SNEGSKA in the germline V gene (reference sequence). V gave up 1 base and J gave up 9 bases, with 9 bases separating them. CDR3 loop: CSARARGPQYF. CDR3 sequence (DNA): TGCAGTGCTAGAGCAAGGGGCCCCCAGTACTTC.

The V gene is TRBV6-5, the J gene TRBJ2-1, with a weak D call TRBD2 (6 bases). Germline V gene sequence: CDR1 MNHEY, CDR2 SVGAGI. This CDR3 region has 15 residues. V gave up 6 bases and J gave up 10 bases, with 22 bases separating them. In DNA form, the CDR3 reads TGTGCCAGCAGCCCCCCTGGGACTGCTGAGGGGGAGCAGTTCTTC. Amino acid sequence: CASSPPGTAEGEQFF.